This TCR beta chain derives from a study of Tregs in tolerant kidney transplant recipients. The CDR3 loop spans 12 amino acids. CDR1 is SNHLY and CDR2 is FYNNEI in the germline V gene. V lost 6 bases and J 5 bases, leaving 10 bases between the germline ends. Repertoires were generated with immunoSEQ multiplex PCR, while TCRdb's copy carries only in-frame clones and drops some. The table shows tens of thousands of clones, with roughly 92% occurring only once. This chain joins TRBV2 and TRBJ1-1, with unresolved D. The sample consisted of CD8+ T cells from blood. This TCR was recovered from a human donor in good health. The CDR3 is CASRGLGTEAFF. The CDR3 DNA reads TGTGCCAGCAGGGGGTTAGGAACTGAAGCTTTCTTT.